The sequence of this T cell receptor beta chain was determined in a study of blood T cell repertoires in COVID-19. Study-wide background: Spain, Italy and the United States supplied samples that represented acute and convalescent COVID-19. T cells, B-cell-depleted T cells, or PBMCs supplied cDNA or gDNA.

V was pared by 1 base and J by 6 bases, with 16 bases between. This CDR3 spans 15 amino acids. Germline CDR1 reads SGHRS; CDR2 reads YFSETQ. In the study's own analysis: The authors estimated nucleated cell counts from reference gene primer amplification. Generated by immunoSEQ multiplex PCR, the TCRdb table keeps only in-frame clones and is missing some. For V, J and clone size, that table is used; D and trimming come from the DNA. The sample lists about 260,000 clones; approximately 86% were seen once. This TCR was recovered from a man aged 30 to 45 with active or convalescent COVID-19. Input material: peripheral blood. This chain links TRBV5-1 with TRBJ1-2, with D unresolved. CDR3 nucleotides: TGCGCCAGCAGCTTGAGTGAGGGAGTTTTACATGGCTACACCTTC. Translated: CASSLSEGVLHGYTF.